This record concerns one TCR beta chain sequence. No antigen is known for it. No clone much larger than this one lies a single base away; base qualities are absent. The CDR3, from cysteine to phenylalanine, totals 15 residues. The entry retains the CDR3 DNA only, 45 bases that are in frame from base 1. After removal of 3 bases from V and 7 bases from J, the junction retains 9 bases not matched to a gene. Based on the germline V gene (reference sequence), the CDR1 and CDR2 sequences are MNHEY and SMNVEV. This record belongs to a study of OX40 agonist ivuxolimab in advanced cancers. Background for the entire study: The costimulatory receptor OX40 (CD134) was targeted by ivuxolimab, a fully human IgG2 agonistic monoclonal antibody. Intravenous ivuxolimab was administered to patients every 2 weeks at six dose levels: 0.01, 0.1, 0.3, 1.5, 3 and 10 mg/kg. Of the roughly 52 dose-escalation patients, hepatocellular carcinoma was present in about 19, melanoma in around 15, renal cell carcinoma in 9 and head and neck cancer in 9. In the dose-escalation cohort, more than 80% of patients were male, and the mean age was 60 years with a range of roughly 20 to 85. Prior anti-PD-1, anti-PD-L1 or anti-CTLA-4 therapy was permitted, and checkpoint inhibitors had been received by about 36% of dose-escalation patients. Partial responses were achieved by three dose-escalation patients, of whom one had hepatocellular carcinoma and two had cutaneous melanoma. The point of sequencing TCRbeta in the periphery was to test whether ivuxolimab changed TCR sequence diversity and drove clonal T-cell expansion. The monotherapy dose-escalation portion (N = 52 patients) of the phase I ivuxolimab trial is reported in the paper.

To sequence the TCRbeta CDR3 region, genomic DNA was isolated from the sorted cells. TCRbeta CDR3 regions were sequenced using the immunoSEQ Assay. TCRdb took over this immuneACCESS table, retaining in-frame rearrangements with V and J assigned. Such tables are incomplete; in checked studies, under half of the missing clones stem from an unresolved V gene, and the remainder is unexplained. Across this sample there are 50,000 to 65,000 clones, with around 90% seen only once. Of the sample, 3% to 4% is held by the ten largest clones. The trial excluded patients who had a history of autoimmune disease or who were on systemic immunosuppression. In every dose cohort, peripheral blood was drawn for TCR sequencing at baseline, cycle 4 day 1, and cycle 7 day 1. Samples were obtained from an open-label, multicenter, first-in-human phase I dose-escalation trial of ivuxolimab. Adults with locally advanced or metastatic melanoma, renal cell carcinoma, hepatocellular carcinoma or head and neck squamous cell carcinoma were enrolled in the trial. Before TCR sequencing, CD4+ T cells and CD8+ T cells were sorted from peripheral blood as separate populations.

The research as a whole found: In partial responders in the 0.1-3.0 mg/kg groups, normalized peripheral clonal expansion was found to be among the lowest, especially among CD8+ T cells. Low levels of normalized T-cell clonal expansion were also shown by some nonresponding patients. Which antigens the clonally expanded peripheral T cells were specific for was not determined. Clonal expansion of both CD4+ and CD8+ blood T cells was observed from baseline to week 6 at doses 0.1 to 3.0 mg/kg. After ivuxolimab, more expanded clones were found on average in CD8+ T cells than in CD4+ T cells.

The receptor's source is an adult with an advanced solid tumor such as melanoma, head and neck, liver or kidney cancer. The V gene is TRBV27 and the J gene is TRBJ1-2; the central 9 bases match TRBD1. This specimen consisted of CD4+ or CD8+ T cells sorted from blood, obtained in a trial of the OX40 agonist ivuxolimab. The CDR3 here reads CASSFTRDRVFGYTF. The sequenced DNA: TGTGCCAGCAGTTTTACCCGGGACAGGGTGTTTGGCTACACCTTC.